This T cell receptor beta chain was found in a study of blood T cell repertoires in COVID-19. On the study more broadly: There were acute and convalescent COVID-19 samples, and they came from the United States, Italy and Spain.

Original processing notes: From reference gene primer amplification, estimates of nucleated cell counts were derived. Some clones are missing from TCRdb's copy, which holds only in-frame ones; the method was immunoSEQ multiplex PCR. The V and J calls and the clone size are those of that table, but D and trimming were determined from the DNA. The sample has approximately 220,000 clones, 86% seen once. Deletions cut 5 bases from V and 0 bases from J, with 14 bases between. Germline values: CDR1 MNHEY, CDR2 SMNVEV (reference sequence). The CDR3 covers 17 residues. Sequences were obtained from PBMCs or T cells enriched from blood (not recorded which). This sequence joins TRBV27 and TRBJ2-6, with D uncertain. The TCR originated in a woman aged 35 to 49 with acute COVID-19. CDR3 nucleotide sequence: TGTGCCAGCAGTCAAGGCAGGATCTTCTCTGGGGCCAACGTCCTGACTTTC. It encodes CASSQGRIFSGANVLTF.